This note documents a single T cell receptor (beta chain) sequence. Next came a second PCR, run for about 6 to 11 cycles, which used a sample-barcoded 5' primer along with a J-beta primer mix. The template-switch adaptor was a 5' adaptor with 12 random nucleotides. It tagged each cDNA molecule. A single record per CDR3 protein comes from TCRdb applying MiXCR to the 5' RACE reads. The top ten clones hold under 4.5% of a sample with 800,000 or so distinct CDR3 sequences, around a quarter of them seen once. The V end lost 8 bases, the J end lost 8 bases, and 16 bases lay between the germline ends. This CDR3 is 12 amino acids long. CDR1 is MNHEY, CDR2 SVGEGT, per germline. This specimen comes from a study of blood T cells in healthy people across ages. These data are also associated with another study on T cells of mothers and their children.

The receptor was isolated from a boy aged 5-17 years in good health. Source material: blood. The chain combines TRBV6-2 or TRBV6-3 with TRBJ2-7; no definite D call. The CDR3 loop reads CASWEPPVKQYF. CDR3 coding DNA: TGTGCCAGCTGGGAACCTCCCGTGAAGCAGTACTTC.